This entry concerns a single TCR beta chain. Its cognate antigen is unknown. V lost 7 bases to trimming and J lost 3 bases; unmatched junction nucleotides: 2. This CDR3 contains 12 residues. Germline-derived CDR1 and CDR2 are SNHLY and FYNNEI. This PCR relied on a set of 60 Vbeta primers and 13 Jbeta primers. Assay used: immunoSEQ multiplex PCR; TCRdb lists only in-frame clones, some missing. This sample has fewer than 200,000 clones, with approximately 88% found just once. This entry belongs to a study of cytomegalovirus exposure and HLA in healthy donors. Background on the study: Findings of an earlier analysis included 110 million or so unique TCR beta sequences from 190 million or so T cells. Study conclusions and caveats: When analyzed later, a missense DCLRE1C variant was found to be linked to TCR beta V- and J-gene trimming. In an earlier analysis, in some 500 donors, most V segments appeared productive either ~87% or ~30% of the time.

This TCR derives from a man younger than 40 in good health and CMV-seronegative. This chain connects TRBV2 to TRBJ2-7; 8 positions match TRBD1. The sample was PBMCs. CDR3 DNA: TGTGCCAGCACAGGGGGCGGCTACGAGCAGTACTTC. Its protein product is CASTGGGYEQYF.